This T cell receptor (beta chain) is drawn from a study of regulatory T cells in long-lasting Graves disease. General study results and limits: Sampling was limited to peripheral blood rather than thyroid tissue. Under persistent disease, TRBV28, TRBJ1-2 and TRBJ2-5 were used preferentially. Whereas new patients shared 1,000 or so public clonotypes, persistent patients shared more, at 2,500 to 3,500.

Assembly of TCR beta libraries relied on iRepertoire HTBI primers together with Arm-PCR of CDR3 regions. TCRdb passed the multiplex PCR reads through MiXCR, listing each CDR3 protein once. The sample includes about 310,000 distinct CDR3 sequences, approximately 20% of them seen just once. Trimming stripped 5 bases from V and 12 bases from J, with 14 bases between. Germline CDR1 is DFQATT and CDR2 is SNEGSKA (reference sequence). The CDR3 sequence is 11 residues long. About this clonotype: Its antigen is currently unknown.

This sample's time point: persistent/refractory GD, antithyroid drugs over 5 years with positive TRAb. The authors made the TCR library using RNA they extracted from PBMCs. The J gene is TRBJ2-1, the V gene TRBV20-1; D tentatively fits TRBD1 or TRBD2 (5 bases each). The sample in question was peripheral blood mononuclear cells (PBMCs), obtained when the disease was refractory, from a patient treated with antithyroid drugs. This sequence was found in a female donor with Graves disease. The DNA for the CDR3 is TGCAGTGCTGCCCCACTAGGGGTGCAGTTCTTC. Amino acids: CSAAPLGVQFF.